This T cell receptor beta chain was retrieved from a study of blood T cell repertoires in COVID-19. As for the study in general: Acute and convalescent COVID-19 specimens originated in the United States, Italy and Spain. The cDNA or gDNA used as material had been derived from T cells, B-cell-depleted T cells, or PBMCs.

CDR3 length: 16 residues. Germline-derived CDR1 and CDR2 are KGHSH and LQKENI. Trimming took 0 bases from V and 4 from J; bases not matched to a gene: 7. The authors' processing: Amplification of reference gene primers provided the estimated nucleated cell counts. The table came from immunoSEQ multiplex PCR; TCRdb's copy has only in-frame clones and leaves some out. From that table come the V and J calls and clone size; the DNA was used to work out D and trimming. The sample has a few hundred thousand clones; less than 90% are singletons. Sample: peripheral blood. The source is a woman in her 50s with acute or convalescent COVID-19. The V and J genes are TRBV18 and TRBJ1-2, with 8 bases lining up with TRBD1. This CDR3 is CASSPPGQGGGYGYTF. CDR3 DNA: TGTGCCAGCTCACCACCAGGACAGGGCGGCGGCTATGGCTACACCTTC. Based on the CDR3 plus reference TRBV18 and TRBJ1-2, the full variable domain is NAGVMQNPRHLVRRRGQEARLRCSPMKGHSHVYWYRQLPEEGLKFMVYLQKENIIDESGMPKERFSAEFPKEGPSILRIQQVVRGDSAAYFCASSPPGQGGGYGYTFGSGTRLTVV.